Below are 21 T cell receptor beta chains sequenced from a single sample in a study of shared clonotypes between healthy human individuals. Measured with immunoSEQ multiplex PCR; TCRdb has only the in-frame clones, and not every one. The sample shows more than 500,000 clones, about 96% of them seen only once. Sequenced sample: naive CD4+ T cells sorted from blood. Described subset: CD45RA+ positively selected. All receptors come from a woman in her 30s in good health.

This chain links TRBV5-1 with TRBJ2-7; 7 positions match TRBD1. Germline V gene sequence: CDR1 SGHRS, CDR2 YFSETQ. This CDR3 region has 14 residues. V shed 3 bases, J shed 1 base, and the junction held 4 bases outside the gene matches. Here the CDR3 reads CASSSLQGSYEQYF. The CDR3, as DNA: TGCGCCAGCAGCTCGCTACAGGGGTCCTACGAGCAGTACTTC.

The chain recombines TRBV5-1 with TRBJ2-3; tentatively, D is TRBD1 (6 bases). Per the germline V gene, CDR1 is SGHRS and CDR2 is YFSETQ. Trimming took off 0 bases at V and 3 bases at J, with 14 bases between the two ends. The CDR3 spans 16 residues. The CDR3: CASSLVQGLPTDTQYF. CDR3 nucleotides: TGCGCCAGCAGCTTGGTTCAGGGGTTACCGACAGATACGCAGTATTTT. The whole variable domain, remainder taken from reference TRBV5-1 and TRBJ2-3, is KAGVTQTPRYLIKTRGQQVTLSCSPISGHRSVSWYQQTPGQGLQFLFEYFSETQRNKGNFPGRFSGRQFSNSRSEMNVSTLELGDSALYLCASSLVQGLPTDTQYFGPGTRLTVL.

The chain couples TRBV10-1 to TRBJ1-1; D gene ambiguous. The germline V gene has CDR1 WNHNN and CDR2 SYGVQD (reference sequence). Deletions cut 5 bases from V and 1 base from J, with 8 bases between. The CDR3 is 13 residues long. CDR3 sequence reads: CASSSRGNTEAFF. The CDR3 nucleotides read TGCGCCAGCAGTAGTCGGGGGAACACTGAAGCTTTCTTT.

V gene TRBV11-2 combines with J gene TRBJ2-1; 7 bases are a match to TRBD2. The CDR3 is 15 residues long. Germline assignment: CDR1 SGHAT and CDR2 FQNNGV. V trimming: 5 bases; J trimming: 9 bases; junction bases outside the gene matches: 13. The CDR3 DNA sequence: TGTGCCAGCAGCGGAGTGGTCCCGAGCGGGACTGAGCAGTTCTTC. This gives the protein CASSGVVPSGTEQFF.

This chain uses TRBV28 with TRBJ2-6; either TRBD1 or TRBD2 may fit D (6 bases each). Germline V lookup: CDR1 MDHEN, CDR2 SYDVKM. The V gene lost 1 base and the J gene lost 3 bases, with 10 bases spanning the gap. The CDR3 is 16 amino acids. The CDR3 DNA reads as TGTGCCAGCAGTTTATTGGGGGGCGGTGGGGCCAACGTCCTGACTTTC. Its protein product is CASSLLGGGGANVLTF.

The chain is built from TRBV5-1 and TRBJ2-5; D remains unclear. The V gene's germline CDR1 is SGHRS and CDR2 YFSETQ. This CDR3 comprises 15 residues. V shed 3 bases and J shed 5 bases, with 17 bases lying between them. The CDR3 sequence: CASSSSGLTYETQYF. The CDR3, as DNA: TGCGCCAGCAGCTCGTCCGGCCTGACCTACGAGACCCAGTACTTC.

This clone appeared once. The rearrangement links TRBV4-2 to TRBJ1-4, with D perhaps TRBD1 (5 bases). The V and J ends lost 0 bases and 13 bases respectively, with 24 bases between them. Germline assignment: CDR1 LGHNA and CDR2 YNFKEQ. The CDR3 runs 17 residues. The CDR3: CASSQDFVEARGSGLFF. The CDR3, as DNA: TGTGCCAGCAGCCAAGATTTCGTAGAGGCCCGGGGGTCGGGACTGTTTTTT.

The V gene is TRBV6-6, the J gene TRBJ1-1; 7 bases agree with TRBD1. Germline V CDR1 and CDR2: MNHNY, SVGAGI (reference sequence). This CDR3 region has 14 residues. The V gene end was trimmed by 5 bases and the J gene end by 2 bases; junction bases not matched to a gene: 5. The CDR3 here is CASSAGTANTEAFF. The DNA of the CDR3 is TGTGCCAGCAGTGCCGGGACAGCCAACACTGAAGCTTTCTTT.

DNA of the CDR3: TGTGCCAGCAGTTACTCCCCCAGGGGCCCGTGGGACATCTACACCTTC. Translation gives CASSYSPRGPWDIYTF. This chain connects TRBV6-5 to TRBJ1-2; tentative D call: TRBD1 (6 bases). Trimming shortened V by 0 bases and J by 10 bases, and 21 bases separated the two germline ends. The CDR3 contains 16 residues. Per the germline V gene, CDR1 is MNHEY and CDR2 is SVGAGI.

The V gene is TRBV28, the J gene TRBJ2-3; 11 positions match TRBD2. V lost 5 bases to trimming and J lost 6 bases; unmatched junction nucleotides: 10. The CDR3 loop spans 16 amino acids. The germline gives CDR1 MDHEN, CDR2 SYDVKM. CDR3 in DNA: TGTGCCAGCAGTACTTTAGCGGGAGGGCCGTCTGATACGCAGTATTTT. Translation: CASSTLAGGPSDTQYF.

The rearrangement uses TRBV9 and TRBJ2-5, with D perhaps matching TRBD2 (6 bases). Germline V gives CDR1 SGDLS, CDR2 YYNGEE. The CDR3 contains 14 residues. V was cut by 4 bases and J by 0 bases, with 10 bases left in between. This CDR3 reads CASSLRDYQETQYF. For the CDR3, the DNA is TGTGCCAGCAGCCTCCGGGACTACCAAGAGACCCAGTACTTC.

The DNA of the CDR3 is TGCGCCAGCAGCTTTGGGCAGGGGAATCGGTACGAGCAGTACTTC. It codes for CASSFGQGNRYEQYF. The rearrangement uses TRBV5-1 and TRBJ2-7; tentatively, D is TRBD1 (6 bases). The CDR3 has 15 amino acids. The V gene's germline CDR1 is SGHRS and CDR2 YFSETQ. Trimming removed 2 bases at V and 4 bases at J, with 16 bases between.

This chain uses TRBV28 with TRBJ1-1; D gene unclear. V lost 1 base and J lost 10, with 13 bases in between. Germline lookup yields CDR1 MDHEN and CDR2 SYDVKM. The CDR3 runs 13 residues. DNA of the CDR3: TGTGCCAGCAGTTTATCTTTGTATCCGCGAGCTTTCTTT. As protein: CASSLSLYPRAFF.

This chain joins TRBV2 and TRBJ2-1; weak D call: TRBD1 (6 bases). Trimming stripped 5 bases from V and 0 bases from J, with 11 bases between. Germline CDR1 reads SNHLY; CDR2 reads FYNNEI. This CDR3 is built from 15 residues. The CDR3 nucleotides are TGTGCCAGCAGTAACAGGGCGAACTCCTACAATGAGCAGTTCTTC. Encoded protein: CASSNRANSYNEQFF.

This clone appeared a single time. The chain couples TRBV30 to TRBJ2-2; 7 bases fit TRBD1. CDR1 is GTSNPN, CDR2 SVGIG, per germline (reference sequence). J was trimmed by 6 bases and V by 1 base; bases with no gene match: 5. This CDR3 comprises 14 residues. The CDR3 is CAWSADRAPGELFF. Here the CDR3 DNA reads TGTGCCTGGAGTGCCGACAGGGCCCCCGGGGAGCTGTTTTTT.

V and J are TRBV7-6 and TRBJ2-2, with 12 bases lining up with TRBD2. Germline V gene data show CDR1 as SGHVS and CDR2 as FNYEAQ. This CDR3 spans 17 amino acids. J gave up 3 bases and V 5 bases, and 7 bases lay outside the gene matches. CDR3 nucleotide sequence: TGTGCCAGCAGCCGACGACTAGCGGGAGAAGACACCGGGGAGCTGTTTTTT. This gives the protein CASSRRLAGEDTGELFF.

The V call is TRBV15, the J call TRBJ1-2, with a weak D call TRBD1 (5 bases). Germline CDR1 LNHNV, CDR2 YYDKDF (reference sequence). Trimming pared 6 bases from V and 8 bases from J, leaving 22 bases between. The CDR3 runs 15 residues. CDR3 loop: CATSRGGNHAGGYTF. The CDR3 DNA is TGTGCCACCAGTAGGGGAGGGAACCATGCAGGAGGCTACACCTTC.

The chain joins TRBV2 to TRBJ2-3; TRBD1 aligns across 7 bases. Germline values: CDR1 SNHLY, CDR2 FYNNEI. The CDR3 runs to 17 residues. V was pared by 6 bases and J by 2 bases, with 14 bases of the junction left unmatched. The DNA for the CDR3 is TGTGCCAGCAGAAACCAACCAACAGGGGCCGACACAGATACGCAGTATTTT. Its protein product is CASRNQPTGADTDTQYF.

The CDR3 coding sequence is TGTGCCAGCAGCTGGAGCGGGAGGGCCTCTGTCAATGAGCAGTTCTTC. Protein sequence: CASSWSGRASVNEQFF. V and J are TRBV11-2 and TRBJ2-1, with 10 bases aligning to TRBD2. The CDR3 has 16 amino acids. With V trimmed by 4 bases and J by 6 bases, 9 bases remained unmatched. The germline V gene encodes CDR1 SGHAT and CDR2 FQNNGV.

This clone has a single count. The chain is built from TRBV27 and TRBJ2-1, with D maybe TRBD2 (6 bases). CDR3 length: 15 residues. V shed 7 bases and J shed 3 bases, with 16 bases lying between them. Germline CDR1 MNHEY, CDR2 SMNVEV (reference sequence). The CDR3 DNA sequence: TGTGCCAGCACCCTGGGTAGCGGCCACTACAATGAGCAGTTCTTC. Translating gives CASTLGSGHYNEQFF.

The V and J genes are TRBV7-6 and TRBJ2-7, with 7 bases aligning to TRBD1. Per the germline V gene, CDR1 is SGHVS and CDR2 is FNYEAQ. V lost 5 bases and J lost 6; bases outside the gene matches: 7. The CDR3 has 13 residues. This chain's CDR3 is CASSRGEGAEQYF. CDR3 nucleotide sequence: TGTGCCAGCAGCCGCGGTGAGGGGGCCGAGCAGTACTTC. The entire variable domain, with the rest obtained from reference TRBV7-6 and TRBJ2-7, is as follows: GAGVSQSPRYKVTKRGQDVALRCDPISGHVSLYWYRQALGQGPEFLTYFNYEAQQDKSGLPNDRFSAERPEGSISTLTIQRTEQRDSAMYRCASSRGEGAEQYFGPGTRLTVT.